These 3 T cell receptor beta chains originate from one sample sequenced in a study of T cell responses to AZD1222 COVID-19 vaccine. TCRdb keeps only in-frame clones here, not all; method: immunoSEQ multiplex PCR. This sample carries over 85,000 clones, around 89% of them seen once, and the ten largest clones take 8.4%. Material: peripheral blood, obtained on day 0 of AZD1222 vaccination. The receptor set was obtained from an adult in good health.

The chain is built from TRBV19 and TRBJ2-5; the D gene is possibly TRBD2 (6 bases). V lost 7 bases to trimming and J lost 5 bases, with 20 bases between them. Looked up from germline, CDR1 is LNHDA and CDR2 is SQIVND (reference sequence). CDR3 length: 15 amino acids. The CDR3 reads CASKAGDSVWETQYF. The CDR3 DNA reads TGTGCCAGTAAAGCCGGGGACTCTGTTTGGGAGACCCAGTACTTC. The full variable domain, with the rest looked up from reference TRBV19 and TRBJ2-5, is DGGITQSPKYLFRKEGQNVTLSCEQNLNHDAMYWYRQDPGQGLRLIYYSQIVNDFQKGDIAEGYSVSREKKESFPLTVTSAQKNPTAFYLCASKAGDSVWETQYFGPGTRLLVL.

J is TRBJ1-6 and V is TRBV14, with D perhaps matching TRBD1 (5 bases). From germline, CDR1 is SGHDN and CDR2 FVKESK. Trimming removed 1 base from V and 7 bases from J, with 11 bases in between. This CDR3 spans 15 amino acids. This chain's CDR3 is CASSQVGAPNSPLHF. The DNA of the CDR3 is TGTGCCAGCAGCCAAGTAGGGGCTCCAAATTCACCCCTCCACTTT.

The chain combines TRBV7-9 with TRBJ1-6; D gene ambiguous. The germline V gene encodes CDR1 SEHNR and CDR2 FQNEAQ (reference sequence). The CDR3 has 15 amino acids. Deletions cut 6 bases from V and 0 bases from J, with 9 bases between. CDR3 region: CASRRTDSYNSPLHF. The DNA for the CDR3 is TGTGCCAGCAGACGCACAGACTCCTATAATTCACCCCTCCACTTT.